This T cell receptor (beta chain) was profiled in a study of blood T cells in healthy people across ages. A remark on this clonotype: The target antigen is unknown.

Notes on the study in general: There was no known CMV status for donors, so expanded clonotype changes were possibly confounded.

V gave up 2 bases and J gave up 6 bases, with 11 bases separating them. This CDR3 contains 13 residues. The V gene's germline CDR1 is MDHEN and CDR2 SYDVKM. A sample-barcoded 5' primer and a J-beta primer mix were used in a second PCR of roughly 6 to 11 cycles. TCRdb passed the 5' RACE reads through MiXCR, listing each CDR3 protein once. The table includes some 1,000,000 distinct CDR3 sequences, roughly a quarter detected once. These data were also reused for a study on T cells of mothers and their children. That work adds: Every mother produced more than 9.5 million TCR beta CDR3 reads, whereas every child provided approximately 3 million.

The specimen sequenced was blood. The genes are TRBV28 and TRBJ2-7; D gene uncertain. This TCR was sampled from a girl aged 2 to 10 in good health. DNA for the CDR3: TGTGCCAGCAGTTTAACCCCAAAGACCGAGCAGTACTTC. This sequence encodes CASSLTPKTEQYF.